The rows below give T cell receptor beta chains drawn from one sample of a study of blood T cell repertoires in COVID-19. Sequencing was performed with immunoSEQ multiplex PCR; in TCRdb, only in-frame clones are kept and a portion is missing. Among approximately 240,000 clones listed, 75% to 95% were seen once. The specimen sequenced was PBMCs or T cells enriched from blood (not recorded which). Receptor source: a young woman who had recovered from COVID-19. Both conserved end residues are part of each CDR3. D genes are given only for firm matches. A clone size is listed for some rows: how often the clone was seen (once, few, many), or a class if it is expanded.

>TRBV6-5|-|TRBJ2-7|-
TGTGCCAGCAGCGGGACACAAACTAGCTCCTACGAGCAGTACTTC
CASSGTQTSSYEQYF
>TRBV12-5|-|TRBJ2-7|-
TGTGCTAGTGGGCAGGGGAGCTCCTACGAGCAGTACTTC
CASGQGSSYEQYF
>TRBV19|-|TRBJ1-2|-
TGTGCCAGTAGTAGCAAGGGGTACTATGGCTACACCTTC
CASSSKGYYGYTF
>TRBV7-3|-|TRBJ2-3|-
TGTGCCAGCAGCCCCGGCCGAGGAGATACGCAGTATTTT
CASSPGRGDTQYF
>TRBV28|-|TRBJ1-3|-
TGTGCCAGCAGTCTCTATATGACACCTTCCTCTGGAAACACCATATATTTT
CASSLYMTPSSGNTIYF
>TRBV20-1|-|TRBJ1-2|-
TGCAGTGCCCGGAGAGTCCCTGGCTACACCTTC
CSARRVPGYTF
>TRBV7-2|once|TRBJ2-2|-
TGTGCCAGCAGCATTCCGGGGACCGGGGAGCTGTTTTTT
CASSIPGTGELFF
>TRBV3-1/TRBV3-2|-|TRBJ2-7|TRBD2
TGTGCCAGCAGCTATCGGACGGGGACTAGCTTCTACGAGCAGTACTTC
CASSYRTGTSFYEQYF
>TRBV5-1|-|TRBJ1-2|-
TGCGCCAGCAGCTTGGGGGGGCCCTATGGCTACACCTTC
CASSLGGPYGYTF
>TRBV4-1|-|TRBJ1-1|-
TGCGCCAGCAGCCACCTATTTGGGGGAGGGGCGAACACTGAAGCTTTCTTT
CASSHLFGGGANTEAFF
>TRBV28|few|TRBJ2-7|TRBD1
TGTGCCAGCAGGGGGACAGGGGGCAACTACGAGCAGTACTTC
CASRGTGGNYEQYF
>TRBV5-6|-|TRBJ1-2|-
TGTGCCAGCAAAACACAGGGAAGTGCGTATGGCTACACCTTC
CASKTQGSAYGYTF
>TRBV19|few|TRBJ2-1|TRBD2
TGTGCCAGTACCGATTGGGGACTAGCGGGGTACAATGAGCAGTTCTTC
CASTDWGLAGYNEQFF
>TRBV7-2|-|TRBJ1-2|TRBD1
TGTGCCAGCAGCTTAGTCGAATGGCAGGGGGTTGGCTACACCTTC
CASSLVEWQGVGYTF
>TRBV6-1|once|TRBJ1-1|-
TGTGCCAGCAGTGTCCGGCCTGGACAGCTCAACACTGAAGCTTTCTTT
CASSVRPGQLNTEAFF
>TRBV5-4|-|TRBJ2-5|TRBD1
TGTGCCAACCGGGACAGGGGTCAAGAGACCCAGTACTTC
CANRDRGQETQYF
>TRBV6-2/TRBV6-3|once|TRBJ1-1|TRBD1
TGTGCCAGCAGTTACTCGGGGACAGGGGCCGCGGTAGCTTTCTTT
CASSYSGTGAAVAFF
>TRBV5-1|few|TRBJ1-6|-
TGCGCCAGCAGCTTTTCGCAGGGAGGGAATTCACCCCTCCACTTT
CASSFSQGGNSPLHF